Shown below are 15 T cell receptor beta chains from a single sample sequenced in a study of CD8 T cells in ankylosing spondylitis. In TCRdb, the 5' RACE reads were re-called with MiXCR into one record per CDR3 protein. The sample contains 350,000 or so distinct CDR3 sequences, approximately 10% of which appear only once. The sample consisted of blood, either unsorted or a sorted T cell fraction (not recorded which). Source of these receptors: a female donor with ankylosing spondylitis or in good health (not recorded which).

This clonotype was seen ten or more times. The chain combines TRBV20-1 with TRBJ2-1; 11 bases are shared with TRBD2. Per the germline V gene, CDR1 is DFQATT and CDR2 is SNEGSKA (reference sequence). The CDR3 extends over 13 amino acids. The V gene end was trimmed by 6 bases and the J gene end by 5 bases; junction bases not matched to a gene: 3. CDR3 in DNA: TGCAGTGCGCTAGCGGGGGGTAACAATGAGCAGTTCTTC. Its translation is CSALAGGNNEQFF.

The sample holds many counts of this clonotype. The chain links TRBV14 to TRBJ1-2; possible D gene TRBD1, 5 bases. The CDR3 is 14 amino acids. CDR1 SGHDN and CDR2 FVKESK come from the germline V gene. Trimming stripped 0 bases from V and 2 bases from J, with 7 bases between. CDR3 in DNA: TGTGCCAGCAGCCAAGAGCGGGGGAACTATGGCTACACCTTC. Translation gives CASSQERGNYGYTF. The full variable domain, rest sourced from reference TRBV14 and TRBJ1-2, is EAGVTQFPSHSVIEKGQTVTLRCDPISGHDNLYWYRRVMGKEIKFLLHFVKESKQDESGMPNNRFLAERTGGTYSTLKVQPAELEDSGVYFCASSQERGNYGYTFGSGTRLTVV.

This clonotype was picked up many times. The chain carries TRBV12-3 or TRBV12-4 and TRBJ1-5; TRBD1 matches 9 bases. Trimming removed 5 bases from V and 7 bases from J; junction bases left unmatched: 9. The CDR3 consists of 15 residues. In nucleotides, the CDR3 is TGTGCCAGCAGTACGAGGGGACAGGGAGGACAGCCCCAGCATTTT. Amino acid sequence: CASSTRGQGGQPQHF.

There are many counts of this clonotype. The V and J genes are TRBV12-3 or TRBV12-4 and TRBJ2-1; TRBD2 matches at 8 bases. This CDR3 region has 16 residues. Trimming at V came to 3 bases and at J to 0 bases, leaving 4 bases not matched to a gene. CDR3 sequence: CASSFSSGSSYNEQFF. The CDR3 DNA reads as TGTGCCAGCAGTTTTTCGAGCGGGAGCTCCTACAATGAGCAGTTCTTC.

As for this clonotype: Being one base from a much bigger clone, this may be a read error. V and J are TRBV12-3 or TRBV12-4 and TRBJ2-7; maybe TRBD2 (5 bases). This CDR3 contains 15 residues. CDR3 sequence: CASGPLVGVSSEQYF. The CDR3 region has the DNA TGTGCCAGCGGGCCTTTAGTGGGAGTTTCCTCCGAGCAGTACTTC.

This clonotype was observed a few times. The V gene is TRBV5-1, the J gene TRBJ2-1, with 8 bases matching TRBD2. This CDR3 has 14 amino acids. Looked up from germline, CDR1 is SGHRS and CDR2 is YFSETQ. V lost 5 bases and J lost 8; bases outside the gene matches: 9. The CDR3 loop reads CASSILAGTDEQFF. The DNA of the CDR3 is TGCGCCAGCAGTATCCTAGCGGGCACAGATGAGCAGTTCTTC. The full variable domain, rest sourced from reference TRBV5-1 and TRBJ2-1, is KAGVTQTPRYLIKTRGQQVTLSCSPISGHRSVSWYQQTPGQGLQFLFEYFSETQRNKGNFPGRFSGRQFSNSRSEMNVSTLELGDSALYLCASSILAGTDEQFFGPGTRLTVL.

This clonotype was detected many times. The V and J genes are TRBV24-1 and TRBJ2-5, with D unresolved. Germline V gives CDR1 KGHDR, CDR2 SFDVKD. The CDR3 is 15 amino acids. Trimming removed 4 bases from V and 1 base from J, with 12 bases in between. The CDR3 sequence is CATSDPGGLQETQYF. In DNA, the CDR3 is TGTGCCACCAGTGACCCGGGTGGCCTCCAAGAGACCCAGTACTTC.

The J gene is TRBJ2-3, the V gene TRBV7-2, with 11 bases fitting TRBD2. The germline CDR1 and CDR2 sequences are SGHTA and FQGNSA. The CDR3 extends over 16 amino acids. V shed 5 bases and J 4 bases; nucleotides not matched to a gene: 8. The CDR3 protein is CASSPIAGGPPDTQYF. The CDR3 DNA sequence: TGTGCCAGCAGCCCCATAGCGGGAGGGCCCCCAGATACGCAGTATTTT.

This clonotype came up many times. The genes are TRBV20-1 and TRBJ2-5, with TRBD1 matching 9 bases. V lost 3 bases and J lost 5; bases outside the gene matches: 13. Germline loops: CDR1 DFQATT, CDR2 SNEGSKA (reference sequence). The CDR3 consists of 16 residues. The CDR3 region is CSARRVRTGDVETQYF. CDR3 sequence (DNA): TGCAGTGCTAGGAGAGTCCGGACAGGGGACGTGGAGACCCAGTACTTC.

The chain's CDR3 is CSARPRLGQRGPYEQYF. CDR3 nucleotide sequence: TGCAGTGCTAGACCCCGTTTGGGCCAGCGGGGGCCCTACGAGCAGTACTTC. The gene calls are TRBV20-1 and TRBJ2-7; 8 bases map to TRBD2. After removal of 2 bases from V and 2 bases from J, the junction contained 14 bases not matched to a gene. The germline V gene encodes CDR1 DFQATT and CDR2 SNEGSKA (reference sequence). The CDR3 loop spans 17 amino acids.

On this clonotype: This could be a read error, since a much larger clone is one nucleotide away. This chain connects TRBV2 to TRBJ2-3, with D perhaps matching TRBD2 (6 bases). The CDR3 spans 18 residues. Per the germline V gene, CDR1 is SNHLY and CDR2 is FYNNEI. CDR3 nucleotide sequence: TGTGCCTGCAGTCCCTTGGTGGTGATGACGGGAGTTCGAAATACGCAGTATTTT. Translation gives CACSPLVVMTGVRNTQYF. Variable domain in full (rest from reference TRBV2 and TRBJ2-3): EPEVTQTPSHQVTQMGQEVILRCVPISNHLYFYWYRQILGQKVEFLVSFYNNEISEKSEIFDDQFSVERPDGSNFTLKIRSTKLEDSAMYFCACSPLVVMTGVRNTQYFGPGTRLTVL.

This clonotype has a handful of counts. The CDR3 protein is CATSRDLRRAYEQYF. Here the CDR3 DNA reads TGTGCCACCAGCAGAGATTTAAGGAGAGCCTACGAGCAGTACTTC. The chain is built from TRBV15 and TRBJ2-7; the D is unclear. V was trimmed by 0 bases and J by 2 bases, leaving 11 bases between them. Germline V gives CDR1 LNHNV, CDR2 YYDKDF (reference sequence). This CDR3 spans 15 amino acids.

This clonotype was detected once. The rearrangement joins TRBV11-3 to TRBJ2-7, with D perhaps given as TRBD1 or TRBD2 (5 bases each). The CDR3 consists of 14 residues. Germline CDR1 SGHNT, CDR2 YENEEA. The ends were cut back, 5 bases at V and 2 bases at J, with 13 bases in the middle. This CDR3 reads CASSPLGVPYEQYF. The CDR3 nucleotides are TGTGCCAGCAGCCCCCTGGGGGTACCCTACGAGCAGTACTTC.

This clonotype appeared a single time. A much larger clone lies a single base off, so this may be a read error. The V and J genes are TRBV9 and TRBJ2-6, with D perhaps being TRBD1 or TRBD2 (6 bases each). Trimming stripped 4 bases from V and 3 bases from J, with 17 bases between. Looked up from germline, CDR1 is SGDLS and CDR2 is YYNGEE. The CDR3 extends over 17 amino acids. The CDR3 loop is CASSTGTLYFGANVLTF. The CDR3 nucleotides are TGTGCCAGCAGCACAGGGACTCTATACTTTGGGGCCAACGTCCTGACTTTC.

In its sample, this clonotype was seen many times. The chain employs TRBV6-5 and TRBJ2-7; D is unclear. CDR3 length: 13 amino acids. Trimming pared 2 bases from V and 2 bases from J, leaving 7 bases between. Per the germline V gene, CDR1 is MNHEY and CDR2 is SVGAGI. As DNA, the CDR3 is TGTGCCAGCAGTTACGGCAGAACCTACGAGCAGTACTTC. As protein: CASSYGRTYEQYF.